A single T cell receptor (beta chain) is shown here with its context. This entry comes from a study of blood T cell repertoires in COVID-19. Study background: Researchers got acute and convalescent COVID-19 samples from the United States, Italy and Spain.

The CDR3 extends over 14 amino acids. Germline assignment: CDR1 GTSNPN and CDR2 SVGIG (reference sequence). With V trimmed by 2 bases and J by 5 bases, 8 bases remained unmatched. Data came from immunoSEQ multiplex PCR; TCRdb stores just in-frame clones and leaves some out. Among hundreds of thousands of clones listed, around 85% were seen once. The chain carries TRBV30 and TRBJ1-2, with TRBD1 matching over 7 bases. Sequencing input: PBMCs or T cells enriched from blood (not recorded which). The sequence derives from a woman aged 25 to 39 who had been exposed to COVID-19. The CDR3 sequence: CAWSIWGQRYGYTF. The DNA for the CDR3 is TGTGCCTGGAGTATTTGGGGACAGCGTTATGGCTACACCTTC.